One sample yielded the 30 T cell receptor beta chains listed below, sequenced in a study of shared T cell receptors in the human thymus. Repertoires were generated with immunoSEQ multiplex PCR, while TCRdb's copy carries only in-frame clones and drops some. Of about 380,000 clones detected, 95% appear once; the ten largest clones hold roughly 0.02%. The sequencing sample was made of thymocytes. The receptors shown here come from a human donor.

The CDR3 loop reads CASSWTSGSKEQYF. DNA of the CDR3: TGTGCCAGCAGTTGGACTAGCGGGAGTAAAGAGCAGTACTTC. The V and J genes are TRBV27 and TRBJ2-7, with 13 bases aligning to TRBD2. The CDR3 spans 14 residues. The V segment lost 4 bases and the J segment 7 bases; nucleotides outside the gene matches: 4. CDR1 is MNHEY and CDR2 is SMNVEV in the germline V gene (reference sequence).

The chain links TRBV4-1 to TRBJ1-5; D not resolved. V lost 1 base and J 0 bases, leaving 13 bases between the germline ends. Germline CDR1 MGHRA, CDR2 YSYEKL. The CDR3 is made up of 17 amino acids. CDR3 sequence: CASSQGTRTNSNQPQHF. CDR3 bases: TGCGCCAGCAGCCAAGGCACAAGGACGAATAGCAATCAGCCCCAGCATTTT.

This clone came up a few times. This chain links TRBV7-9 with TRBJ1-5; D is unclear. This CDR3 contains 16 residues. Germline values: CDR1 SEHNR, CDR2 FQNEAQ (reference sequence). Trimming cost V 3 bases and J 5 bases, with 17 bases left between them. CDR3 sequence reads: CASSFEFHGADQPQHF. The DNA for the CDR3 is TGTGCCAGCAGCTTTGAATTTCACGGCGCCGATCAGCCCCAGCATTTT.

V gene TRBV27 combines with J gene TRBJ2-3; D gene ambiguous. CDR1 and CDR2 from the germline V gene are MNHEY and SMNVEV (reference sequence). The CDR3 extends over 16 amino acids. V was cut by 5 bases and J by 3 bases, with 18 bases left in between. The CDR3 coding sequence is TGTGCCAGCAGTCCCCACGTAAGACTGGGGACAGATACGCAGTATTTT. As protein: CASSPHVRLGTDTQYF.

The chain links TRBV27 to TRBJ2-1, with 8 bases aligning to TRBD2. CDR1 is MNHEY and CDR2 is SMNVEV in the germline V gene (reference sequence). The CDR3 extends over 16 amino acids. With V trimmed by 0 bases and J by 0 bases, 1 base remained unmatched. The CDR3 bases are TGTGCCAGCAGTTTATCGAGCGGGAGCTCCTACAATGAGCAGTTCTTC. Protein: CASSLSSGSSYNEQFF.

This chain joins TRBV27 and TRBJ1-5, with D unresolved. Looked up from germline, CDR1 is MNHEY and CDR2 is SMNVEV (reference sequence). V lost 5 bases and J 1 base, leaving 6 bases between the germline ends. This CDR3 is 13 amino acids long. The CDR3 protein is CASSGVSNQPQHF. The CDR3 region has the DNA TGTGCCAGCAGTGGGGTGAGCAATCAGCCCCAGCATTTT.

The chain links TRBV30 to TRBJ2-7; D gene unclear. V lost 4 bases and J lost 3, with 19 bases in between. The length of the CDR3 is 15 residues. Germline assignment: CDR1 GTSNPN and CDR2 SVGIG (reference sequence). The CDR3 region has the DNA TGTGCCTGGATCACAAAGGACCGGAATAACTACGAGCAGTACTTC. This codes for CAWITKDRNNYEQYF.

The chain links TRBV28 to TRBJ2-7, with D perhaps TRBD1 or TRBD2 (6 bases each). The CDR3 sequence is 16 residues long. Germline loops: CDR1 MDHEN, CDR2 SYDVKM. The V gene lost 5 bases and the J gene lost 4 bases, with 21 bases spanning the gap. CDR3 bases: TGTGCCAGCAGTCAGGGGTCTCCGCCCGCGGGGTACGAGCAGTACTTC. Translation: CASSQGSPPAGYEQYF.

The chain uses TRBV28 and TRBJ1-4; 7 nucleotides align to TRBD1. This CDR3 spans 19 amino acids. CDR1 is MDHEN, CDR2 SYDVKM, per germline. Germline trimming cut 1 base from V and 7 bases from J; bases unmatched to any gene: 18. CDR3 in amino acids: CASSLSSTNRQGGVEKLFF. The CDR3 DNA is TGTGCCAGCAGTTTATCATCCACCAACCGACAGGGAGGAGTTGAAAAACTGTTTTTT.

A single count supports this clone. The chain links TRBV7-9 to TRBJ2-1, with a possible D match to TRBD1 (6 bases). V lost 3 bases to trimming and J lost 7 bases, with 19 bases between them. This CDR3 spans 16 amino acids. Germline CDR1 SEHNR, CDR2 FQNEAQ (reference sequence). The CDR3 reads CASSLDSWEFWNEQFF. CDR3 sequence (DNA): TGTGCCAGCAGCTTGGACAGTTGGGAGTTTTGGAATGAGCAGTTCTTC. Combining the CDR3 with reference TRBV7-9 and TRBJ2-1 gives the whole variable domain DTGVSQNPRHKITKRGQNVTFRCDPISEHNRLYWYRQTLGQGPEFLTYFQNEAQLEKSRLLSDRFSAERPKGSFSTLEIQRTEQGDSAMYLCASSLDSWEFWNEQFFGPGTRLTVL.

This chain's CDR3 is CASSSGTKGEQYF. CDR3 DNA sequence: TGTGCCAGCAGCTCCGGGACTAAGGGGGAGCAGTACTTC. J is TRBJ2-7 and V is TRBV11-2; 7 bases match TRBD2. The CDR3 consists of 13 residues. CDR1 SGHAT and CDR2 FQNNGV come from the germline V gene. Unmatched junction bases numbered 7, after V lost 4 bases and J lost 7 bases.

The rearrangement links TRBV5-6 to TRBJ2-4, with 12 bases aligning to TRBD1. With 6 bases clipped from V and 1 base from J, the junction kept 11 bases outside the gene matches. CDR1 and CDR2 from the germline V gene are SGHDT and YYEEEE. This CDR3 comprises 18 residues. Here the CDR3 DNA reads TGTGCCAGCAACAGCCGGGACAGGGGGCGTGGGGCCAAAAACATTCAGTACTTC. Protein: CASNSRDRGRGAKNIQYF.

The rearrangement uses TRBV6-1 and TRBJ1-1, with D possibly TRBD1 on 6 matching bases. CDR3 length equals 18 residues. Per germline, CDR1 MNHNS and CDR2 SASEGT. V was pared by 3 bases and J by 0 bases, with 20 bases between. The CDR3 nucleotides are TGTGCCAGCAGTGATGGGGTAAACAGGGAAATCATGAACACTGAAGCTTTCTTT. As protein: CASSDGVNREIMNTEAFF.

The chain links TRBV4-1 to TRBJ2-1, with D possibly being TRBD1 or TRBD2 (5 bases each). Trimming took off 0 bases at V and 4 bases at J, with 13 bases between the two ends. The V gene's germline CDR1 is MGHRA and CDR2 YSYEKL. The CDR3 runs 16 residues. The CDR3 is CASSQDWETDYNEQFF. CDR3 DNA sequence: TGCGCCAGCAGCCAAGATTGGGAGACAGATTACAATGAGCAGTTCTTC.

V usage is TRBV27 and J usage is TRBJ2-5; 7 bases agree with TRBD1. J was trimmed by 4 bases and V by 4 bases; bases with no gene match: 9. CDR1 and CDR2 from the germline V gene are MNHEY and SMNVEV (reference sequence). This CDR3 contains 15 residues. The CDR3 DNA sequence: TGTGCCAGCAGTTCGAAAGGGACAGTTACAGAGACCCAGTACTTC. It translates to CASSSKGTVTETQYF.

V is TRBV27 and J is TRBJ1-1; 9 nucleotides line up with TRBD1. CDR3 size: 15 residues. With 7 bases clipped from V and 1 base from J, the junction kept 7 bases outside the gene matches. CDR1 is MNHEY, CDR2 SMNVEV, per germline (reference sequence). The CDR3 spells CASIEWTGENTEAFF. The CDR3 nucleotides read TGTGCCAGCATAGAGTGGACAGGGGAGAACACTGAAGCTTTCTTT.

The chain couples TRBV28 to TRBJ1-2; TRBD1 might be the D (6 bases). Between the trimmed V and J ends, which lost 5 bases and 4 bases, there was a span of 20 bases. CDR1 MDHEN and CDR2 SYDVKM come from the germline V gene. This CDR3 spans 16 amino acids. The CDR3 sequence is CASSTPQGWVAYGYTF. The CDR3 nucleotides are TGTGCCAGCAGTACGCCACAGGGCTGGGTTGCCTATGGCTACACCTTC.

This clone was counted a single time. This chain joins TRBV15 and TRBJ1-4; D perhaps matches TRBD1 (6 bases). V lost 0 bases, J lost 7 bases, and 21 bases lay in between. This CDR3 comprises 18 residues. Per the germline V gene, CDR1 is LNHNV and CDR2 is YYDKDF (reference sequence). The CDR3 DNA follows: TGTGCCACCAGCAGAGATTGGGGGCGGCCTTTGTGGGCTGAAAAACTGTTTTTT. It encodes CATSRDWGRPLWAEKLFF.

The V gene is TRBV19, the J gene TRBJ1-1; possibly TRBD1 for D (5 bases). CDR3 length equals 15 residues. Germline CDR1 LNHDA, CDR2 SQIVND (reference sequence). V lost 2 bases and J 1 base, leaving 11 bases between the germline ends. The CDR3 nucleotides read TGTGCCAGTAGTATAAGGGACGTTGCGAACACTGAAGCTTTCTTT. Translated: CASSIRDVANTEAFF.

As DNA, the CDR3 is TGCAGCGTTCTACTTCCGGGGCTCAACTATGGCTACACCTTC. It yields the protein CSVLLPGLNYGYTF. V and J are TRBV29-1 and TRBJ1-2; D may be TRBD1 (5 bases). The ends were cut back, 5 bases at V and 2 bases at J, with 15 bases in the middle. Germline lookup yields CDR1 SQVTM and CDR2 ANQGSEA. This CDR3 is built from 14 residues. Full variable domain (remainder filled in from reference TRBV29-1 and TRBJ1-2): SAVISQKPSRDICQRGTSLTIQCQVDSQVTMMFWYRQQPGQSLTLIATANQGSEATYESGFVIDKFPISRPNLTFSTLTVSNMSPEDSSIYLCSVLLPGLNYGYTFGSGTRLTVV.

The chain joins TRBV5-4 to TRBJ2-1; D perhaps matches TRBD2 (6 bases). CDR3 length equals 15 residues. Germline-derived CDR1 and CDR2 are SGHNT and YYREEE (reference sequence). V lost 4 bases and J lost 8, with 19 bases in between. The CDR3 nucleotides are TGTGCCAGCAGCCCTGAATATGTAGCGGTTGATGAGCAGTTCTTC. Protein: CASSPEYVAVDEQFF.

The genes are TRBV10-2 and TRBJ2-3; D is possibly TRBD2 (5 bases). Per the germline V gene, CDR1 is WSHSY and CDR2 is SAAADI. The CDR3 contains 13 residues. V lost 8 bases to trimming and J lost 3 bases, with 12 bases between them. The DNA of the CDR3 is TGCGCCAGCCGAATCGTAGCGACAGATACGCAGTATTTT. Its protein product is CASRIVATDTQYF.

This clone came up once. The rearrangement uses TRBV9 and TRBJ2-2; 13 bases fit TRBD2. V was clipped by 4 bases and J by 3 bases; unmatched bases: 9. Germline loops: CDR1 SGDLS, CDR2 YYNGEE. The CDR3 extends over 18 amino acids. CDR3 nucleotides: TGTGCCAGCAGCTCCAGACTAGCGGGAGGATGGGACACCGGGGAGCTGTTTTTT. It encodes CASSSRLAGGWDTGELFF. The full variable domain, rest sourced from reference TRBV9 and TRBJ2-2, is DSGVTQTPKHLITATGQRVTLRCSPRSGDLSVYWYQQSLDQGLQFLIQYYNGEERAKGNILERFSAQQFPDLHSELNLSSLELGDSALYFCASSSRLAGGWDTGELFFGEGSRLTVL.

The rearrangement joins TRBV2 to TRBJ2-3, with 15 bases identical to TRBD2. Germline V gene sequence: CDR1 SNHLY, CDR2 FYNNEI. With V trimmed by 7 bases and J by 14 bases, 7 bases remained unmatched. CDR3 length equals 13 residues. CDR3 amino acids: CASNGLAGGVGYF. In DNA form, the CDR3 reads TGTGCCAGCAATGGACTAGCGGGAGGGGTTGGGTATTTT.

The table lists this clone with a count of one. The chain couples TRBV27 to TRBJ2-1, with 8 bases aligning to TRBD1. The germline V gene has CDR1 MNHEY and CDR2 SMNVEV (reference sequence). The CDR3 has 15 amino acids. J lost 0 bases, V lost 6 bases, and 4 bases had no gene match. CDR3 in amino acids: CASSPDRGSYNEQFF. The CDR3, as DNA: TGTGCCAGCAGCCCCGACAGGGGCTCCTACAATGAGCAGTTCTTC.

The table lists this clone with a count of one. The V and J genes are TRBV7-9 and TRBJ2-7, with TRBD2 matching 9 bases. The junction had 5 bases not matched to a gene; V was cut back by 6 bases and J by 2 bases. Germline V gene data show CDR1 as SEHNR and CDR2 as FQNEAQ (reference sequence). This CDR3 has 14 amino acids. The DNA of the CDR3 is TGTGCCAGCAGGTGGCGGGAGGGCCCCTACGAGCAGTACTTC. It yields the protein CASRWREGPYEQYF.

The table lists this clone with a count of one. The chain links TRBV6-1 to TRBJ1-1; a possible D gene is TRBD1 (5 bases). Germline V lookup: CDR1 MNHNS, CDR2 SASEGT. The CDR3 extends over 17 amino acids. Trimming took off 4 bases at V and 6 bases at J, with 24 bases between the two ends. The chain's CDR3 is CASSVTGIINHPPEAFF. The CDR3, as DNA: TGTGCCAGCAGTGTAACAGGAATTATCAACCATCCCCCTGAAGCTTTCTTT.

The genes are TRBV2 and TRBJ2-3; 8 bases line up with TRBD2. Unmatched junction bases numbered 5, after V lost 7 bases and J lost 2 bases. The CDR3 is made up of 14 amino acids. Germline V gene lookup returns CDR1 SNHLY and CDR2 FYNNEI. The CDR3 is CASKGTRATDTQYF. CDR3 in DNA: TGTGCCAGCAAAGGGACTAGGGCCACAGATACGCAGTATTTT.

The V and J genes are TRBV11-2 and TRBJ2-7, with D possibly being TRBD1 or TRBD2 (5 bases each). Looked up from germline, CDR1 is SGHAT and CDR2 is FQNNGV. This CDR3 has 15 amino acids. The germline V and J ends were trimmed by 1 base and 3 bases, with 13 bases remaining between them. The CDR3 sequence: CASSLVRGRDYEQYF. DNA of the CDR3: TGTGCCAGCAGCTTAGTACGGGGCCGCGACTACGAGCAGTACTTC.

The V and J genes are TRBV2 and TRBJ2-1, with TRBD2 as a possible D gene (5 bases). From germline, CDR1 is SNHLY and CDR2 FYNNEI. Trimming cost V 0 bases and J 15 bases, with 15 bases left between them. The CDR3 spans 13 residues. This CDR3 reads CASSEAGEPSTFF. The CDR3 DNA is TGTGCCAGCAGTGAAGCCGGGGAGCCCTCGACGTTCTTC.